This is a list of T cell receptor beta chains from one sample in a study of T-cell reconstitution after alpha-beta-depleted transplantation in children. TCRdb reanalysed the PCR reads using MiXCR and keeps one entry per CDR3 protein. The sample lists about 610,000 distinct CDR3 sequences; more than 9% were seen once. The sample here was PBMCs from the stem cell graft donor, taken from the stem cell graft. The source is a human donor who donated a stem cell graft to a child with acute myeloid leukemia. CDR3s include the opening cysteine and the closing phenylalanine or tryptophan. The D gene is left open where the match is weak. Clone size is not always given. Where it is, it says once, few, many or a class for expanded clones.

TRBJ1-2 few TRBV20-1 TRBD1 CSAREQRQGASYTF TGCAGTGCTAGAGAGCAGCGACAGGGGGCTAGCTACACCTTC
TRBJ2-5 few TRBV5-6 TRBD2 CASRSPGLAGETQYF TGTGCCAGCAGGTCGCCGGGACTAGCAGGGGAGACCCAGTACTTC
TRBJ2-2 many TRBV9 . CASSVFANTGELFF TGTGCCAGCAGCGTCTTCGCGAACACCGGGGAGCTGTTTTTT
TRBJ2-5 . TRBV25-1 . CASSEGLAGWGETQYF TGTGCCAGCAGTGAAGGGCTGGCAGGGTGGGGAGAGACCCAGTACTTC
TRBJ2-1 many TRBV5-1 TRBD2 CASSYTSDNEQFF TGCGCCAGCAGTTATACTAGCGACAATGAGCAGTTCTTC
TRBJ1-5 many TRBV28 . CASSLGGLRNQPQHF TGTGCCAGCAGTTTAGGTGGACTAAGGAATCAGCCCCAGCATTTT
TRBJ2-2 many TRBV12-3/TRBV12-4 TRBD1 CASSFNRGGRDTGELFF TGTGCCAGCAGTTTTAACAGGGGCGGGCGCGACACCGGGGAGCTGTTTTTT
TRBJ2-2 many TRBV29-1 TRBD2 CSATSGPTGELFF TGCAGCGCGACTAGCGGGCCCACCGGGGAGCTGTTTTTT
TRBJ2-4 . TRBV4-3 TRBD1 CASSQDWGQVTLNIQYF TGCGCCAGCAGCCAAGATTGGGGACAGGTCACTCTAAACATTCAGTACTTC
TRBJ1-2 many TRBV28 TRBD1 CASSFWGQASFYGYTF TGTGCCAGCAGTTTCTGGGGACAGGCCTCTTTCTATGGCTACACCTTC
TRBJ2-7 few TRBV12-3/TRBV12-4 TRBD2 CASSRGLAGGGEQYF TGTGCCAGCAGTCGTGGACTAGCGGGAGGGGGGGAGCAGTACTTC
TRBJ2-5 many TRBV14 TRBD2 CASSQDRLAGGETQYF TGTGCCAGCAGCCAAGATCGGCTAGCGGGAGGAGAGACCCAGTACTTC
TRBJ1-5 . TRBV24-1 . CATSESGHPFYSNQPQHF TGTGCCACCAGTGAGTCGGGACATCCCTTTTATAGCAATCAGCCCCAGCATTTT
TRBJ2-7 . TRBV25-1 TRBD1 CASSESGLRPGQGTYEQYF TGTGCCAGCAGTGAATCCGGGTTGCGCCCGGGACAGGGGACCTACGAGCAGTACTTC
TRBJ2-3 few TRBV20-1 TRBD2 CSARSLAGEATDTQYF TGCAGTGCTAGATCACTAGCGGGAGAGGCCACAGATACGCAGTATTTT
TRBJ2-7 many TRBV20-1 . CSARDPDRYEQYF TGCAGTGCTAGAGACCCGGACCGCTACGAGCAGTACTTC
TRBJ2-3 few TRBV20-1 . CSARSDYTDTQYF TGCAGTGCTAGAAGTGACTATACAGATACGCAGTATTTT
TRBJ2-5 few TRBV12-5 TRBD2 CASGSGLAGDETQYF TGTGCTAGTGGTTCCGGACTAGCGGGAGATGAGACCCAGTACTTC
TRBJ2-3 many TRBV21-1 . CASSPPASLSTDTQYF TGTGCCAGCAGCCCGCCGGCTAGCCTAAGCACAGATACGCAGTATTTT
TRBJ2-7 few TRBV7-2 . CASSLVQDGSYEQYF TGTGCCAGCAGCTTAGTTCAGGACGGCTCCTACGAGCAGTACTTC
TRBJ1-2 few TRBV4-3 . CASSQETGPPYGYTF TGCGCCAGCAGCCAAGAGACCGGGCCACCCTATGGCTACACCTTC
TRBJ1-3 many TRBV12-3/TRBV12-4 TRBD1 CASSGDRGKRNTIYF TGTGCCAGCAGCGGGGACAGGGGCAAAAGGAACACCATATATTTT
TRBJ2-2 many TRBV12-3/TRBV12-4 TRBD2 CASSWDYGELFF TGTGCCAGCAGTTGGGACTACGGGGAGCTGTTTTTT
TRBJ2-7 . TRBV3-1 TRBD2 CASSKLAVNYEQYF TGTGCCAGCAGTAAGCTAGCGGTTAACTACGAGCAGTACTTC
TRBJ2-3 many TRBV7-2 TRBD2 CASSYVAGGSDTQYF TGTGCCAGCAGCTACGTGGCGGGAGGATCAGATACGCAGTATTTT
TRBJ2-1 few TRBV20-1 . CSARTPNGNLYNEQFF TGCAGTGCTAGGACGCCAAACGGTAACCTCTACAATGAGCAGTTCTTC
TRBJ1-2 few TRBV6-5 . CASSRSERLPSSYGYTF TGTGCCAGCAGCCGATCGGAGCGGCTGCCGAGTTCTTATGGCTACACCTTC
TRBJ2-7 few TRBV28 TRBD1 CAIGTGGREQYF TGTGCCATTGGGACAGGGGGTCGTGAGCAGTACTTC
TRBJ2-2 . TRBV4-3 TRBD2 CASRMGTGTSSGELFF TGCGCCAGCAGGATGGGAACCGGGACTAGCTCCGGGGAGCTGTTTTTT
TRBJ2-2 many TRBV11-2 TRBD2 CASSPFSGSNTGELFF TGTGCCAGCAGCCCCTTTAGCGGGTCAAACACCGGGGAGCTGTTTTTT
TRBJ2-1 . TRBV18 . CASSPPSRNEQFF TGTGCCAGCTCACCACCGTCGAGAAATGAGCAGTTCTTC
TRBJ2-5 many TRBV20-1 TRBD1 CSASPPNRGTEETQYF TGCAGTGCTAGCCCACCCAACAGGGGGACCGAAGAGACCCAGTACTTC
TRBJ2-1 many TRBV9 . CASSVEGQASNEQFF TGTGCCAGCAGCGTAGAGGGACAAGCAAGCAATGAGCAGTTCTTC
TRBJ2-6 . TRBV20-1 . CSAPPGAGSVLTF TGCAGTGCTCCCCCGGGGGCAGGGAGCGTCCTGACTTTC
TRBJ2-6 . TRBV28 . CASSLTASGANVLTF TGTGCCAGCAGTCTTACAGCCTCTGGGGCCAACGTCCTGACTTTC
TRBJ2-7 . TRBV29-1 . CSVDIGTASEQYF TGCAGCGTTGATATTGGGACGGCATCCGAGCAGTACTTC
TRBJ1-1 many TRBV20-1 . CSARDGLGAGTEAFF TGCAGTGCTAGGGACGGCCTTGGGGCTGGTACTGAAGCTTTCTTT
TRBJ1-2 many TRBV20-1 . CSATLGVGYTF TGCAGTGCTACACTAGGGGTGGGCTACACCTTC
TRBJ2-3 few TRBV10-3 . CAISGTEGADTQYF TGTGCCATCAGTGGGACAGAGGGGGCAGATACGCAGTATTTT
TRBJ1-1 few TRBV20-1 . CSARQGGENTEAFF TGCAGTGCTAGACAGGGTGGCGAGAACACTGAAGCTTTCTTT
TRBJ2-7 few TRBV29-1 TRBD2 CSVGVASGYEQYF TGCAGCGTTGGAGTAGCTAGCGGTTACGAGCAGTACTTC
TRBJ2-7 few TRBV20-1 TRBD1 CSASRTGRSYEQYF TGCAGTGCTAGCCGGACAGGGCGCTCCTACGAGCAGTACTTC
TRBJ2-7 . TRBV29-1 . CSVLLPSRPYEQYF TGCAGCGTGTTGCTTCCCTCCCGACCCTACGAGCAGTACTTC
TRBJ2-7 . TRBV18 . CASSMGDSYEQYF TGTGCCAGCTCCATGGGCGACTCCTACGAGCAGTACTTC
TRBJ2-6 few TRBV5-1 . CASSLVVAPGANVLTF TGCGCCAGCAGCTTGGTCGTCGCCCCTGGGGCCAACGTCCTGACTTTC
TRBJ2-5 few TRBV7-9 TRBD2 CASSPSGSGQETQYF TGTGCCAGCAGCCCTAGCGGGAGTGGCCAAGAGACCCAGTACTTC